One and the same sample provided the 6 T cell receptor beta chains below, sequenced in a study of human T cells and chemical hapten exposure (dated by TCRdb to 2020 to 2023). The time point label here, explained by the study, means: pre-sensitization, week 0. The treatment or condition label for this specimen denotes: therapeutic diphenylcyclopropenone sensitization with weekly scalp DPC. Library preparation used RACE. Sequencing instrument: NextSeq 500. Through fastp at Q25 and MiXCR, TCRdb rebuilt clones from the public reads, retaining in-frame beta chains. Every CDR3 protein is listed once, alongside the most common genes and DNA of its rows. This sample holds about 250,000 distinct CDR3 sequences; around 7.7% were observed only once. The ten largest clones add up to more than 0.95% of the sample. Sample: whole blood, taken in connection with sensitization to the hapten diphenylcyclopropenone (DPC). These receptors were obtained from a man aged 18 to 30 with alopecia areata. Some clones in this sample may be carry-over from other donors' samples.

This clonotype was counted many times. Here the CDR3 DNA reads TGTGCCAGCAGCCCCTTAAGGGCAGACGACTATGGCTACACCTTC. Protein product: CASSPLRADDYGYTF. The V call is TRBV28, the J call TRBJ1-2; no reliable D call. Germline CDR1 MDHEN, CDR2 SYDVKM. Trimming shortened V by 6 bases and J by 3 bases, and 17 bases separated the two germline ends. The CDR3 covers 15 residues.

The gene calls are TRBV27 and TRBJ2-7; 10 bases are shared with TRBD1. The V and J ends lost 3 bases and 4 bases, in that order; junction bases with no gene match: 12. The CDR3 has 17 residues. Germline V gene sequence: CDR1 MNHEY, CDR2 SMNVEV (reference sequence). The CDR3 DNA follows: TGTGCCAGCAGTTTGATTGCCACCGGGACAGGGGAGTACGAGCAGTACTTC. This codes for CASSLIATGTGEYEQYF.

CDR3 sequence (DNA): TGTGCCAGCAGCTTCGGGGGGCTGCAAGAGACCCAGTACTTC. Translating it yields CASSFGGLQETQYF. The chain employs TRBV7-2 and TRBJ2-5, with D tentatively TRBD2 (7 bases). The germline V and J ends were trimmed by 3 bases and 2 bases, with 10 bases remaining between them. This CDR3 is built from 14 residues. Germline V CDR1 and CDR2: SGHTA, FQGNSA.

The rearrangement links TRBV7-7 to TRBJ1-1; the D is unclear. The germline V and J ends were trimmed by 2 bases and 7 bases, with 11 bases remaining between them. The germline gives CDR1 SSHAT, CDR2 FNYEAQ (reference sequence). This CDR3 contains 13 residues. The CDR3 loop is CASSLSETDEAFF. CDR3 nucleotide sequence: TGTGCCAGCAGCTTATCAGAGACGGATGAAGCTTTCTTT.

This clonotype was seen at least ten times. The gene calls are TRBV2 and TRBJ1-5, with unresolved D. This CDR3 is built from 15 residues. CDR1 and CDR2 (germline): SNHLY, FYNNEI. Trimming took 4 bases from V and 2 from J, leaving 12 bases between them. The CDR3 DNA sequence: TGTGCCAGCAGTGGGGGTTATAGGGGCAATCAGCCCCAGCATTTT. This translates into CASSGGYRGNQPQHF.

The CDR3 sequence is CAISENRNTEAFF. The CDR3, as DNA: TGTGCCATCAGTGAGAACAGGAACACTGAAGCTTTCTTT. The V gene is TRBV10-3, the J gene TRBJ1-1; D ambiguous. The CDR3 extends over 13 amino acids. V was cut by 2 bases and J by 1 base, with 5 bases left in between. Per germline, CDR1 ENHRY and CDR2 SYGVKD.